This TCR beta chain was documented in a study of read filtering for tumor transcriptome and immune sequencing. Study overall: Per sample, TCR-region reads ranged about 3.5 to 11 million by IR-seq, about 85 to 1,400 by RNA-seq. Study-wide results and limits: Approximately 87% of IR-seq clonotypes had a single read, yet these held about 3.5% of reads.

This clonotype was counted many times. Its antigen is undetermined. From roughly 390 ng of RNA, a library with molecular barcoded alpha/delta and beta/gamma adaptors was made. In TCRdb, the reads were re-called with MiXCR into one record per CDR3 protein. This sample has almost 40,000 distinct CDR3 sequences, with around 13% found just once. This CDR3 region has 18 residues. Trimming removed 5 bases from V and 6 bases from J; junction bases left unmatched: 19. CDR1 and CDR2 from the germline V gene are SGHVS and FQNEAQ. The chain has TRBV7-8 and TRBJ2-3; 8 bases are a match to TRBD2. The sequence derives from a donor at least 40 years old with multiple myeloma. Sequencing was performed on a population of CD138-negative cells sorted from bone marrow. This CDR3 reads CASSPRAGTSSAGDTQYF. In DNA form, the CDR3 reads TGTGCCAGCAGCCCTCGGGCCGGGACTAGTTCAGCGGGGGATACGCAGTATTTT.